Reported below is one T cell receptor (beta chain). Its antigen is unidentified. The sample comes from a study of fetal regulatory T cell absence and autoimmunity. Across the whole study: IPEX patients had exocrine pancreas autoimmunity without clinical diabetes.

Overall study findings and caveats: Compared with cord blood, pancreas showed oligoclonal TCR enrichment, some clones over 80-fold. In IPEX, the enrichment was taken to support antigen-driven autoimmunity before birth. Cord blood and pancreas showed broadly similar TRB gene family usage.

V lost 3 bases and J lost 3, with 9 bases in between. There are 14 residues in the CDR3. Germline assignment: CDR1 KGHSH and CDR2 LQKENI. Here immunoSEQ multiplex PCR was the method, and the copy in TCRdb shows in-frame clones only, minus some. The data contain 95,000 to 100,000 clones, roughly 70% of them seen just once; the ten biggest clones take up roughly 2%. The sample was pancreas tissue. The chain is built from TRBV18 and TRBJ1-5; possibly TRBD1 for D (6 bases). This clonotype was sampled from a male donor with IPEX syndrome. For the CDR3, the DNA is TGTGCCAGCTCACCGGGACACCCCAATCAGCCCCAGCATTTT. This codes for CASSPGHPNQPQHF. The full variable domain, completed using reference TRBV18 and TRBJ1-5, is NAGVMQNPRHLVRRRGQEARLRCSPMKGHSHVYWYRQLPEEGLKFMVYLQKENIIDESGMPKERFSAEFPKEGPSILRIQQVVRGDSAAYFCASSPGHPNQPQHFGDGTRLSIL.